Listed below are T cell receptor beta chains from one sample, sequenced in a study of CD8+ T cells in alopecia areata. The assay was immunoSEQ multiplex PCR, and TCRdb's table has in-frame clones only and misses some. Here the sample spans fewer than 250,000 clones, 64% being singletons. The sequences come from CD4+ T cells sorted from blood, collected at week 4, from a patient treated with tofacitinib. The receptors originated from a human donor with alopecia areata. The CDR3 runs from the conserved cysteine through the conserved F or W. The D gene is left open where the match is weak. Clone size is given for some rows only: seen once, a few or many times, or a class if the clone is expanded.

TRBV5-6	TRBJ1-2	NA	NA	TGTGCCAGCAGCTTGGGGCAGGGACTCTATGGCTACACCTTC	CASSLGQGLYGYTF
TRBV6-6	TRBJ2-3	many	NA	TGTGCCAGCACCCTAAAACTCCGCCGGGGCACAGATACGCAGTATTTT	CASTLKLRRGTDTQYF
TRBV29-1	TRBJ1-5	NA	NA	TGCAGCGTCTCAAAACCAGGGAATAGCAATCAGCCCCAGCATTTT	CSVSKPGNSNQPQHF
TRBV14	TRBJ1-6	NA	NA	TGTGCCAGCAGCCAAGCGGGGGTCTATAATTCACCCCTCCACTTT	CASSQAGVYNSPLHF
TRBV14	TRBJ2-2	NA	NA	TGTGCCAGCAGCCAACTCTCGACCCGAAGCGGGGAGCTGTTTTTT	CASSQLSTRSGELFF
TRBV25-1	TRBJ2-5	NA	NA	TGTGCCAGCAGTGAATTCAAGGGGCAAGAGACCCAGTACTTC	CASSEFKGQETQYF
TRBV10-3	TRBJ1-4	NA	TRBD1	TGTGCCATCAGTGAAAGGGACAGCGAAAAACTGTTTTTT	CAISERDSEKLFF
TRBV30	TRBJ2-2	NA	NA	TGTGCCTGCTCGAGAGGGGGGTCCGGGGAGCTGTTTTTT	CACSRGGSGELFF
TRBV2	TRBJ2-1	NA	TRBD1	TGTGCCAGCAGGAACGACAGGGGTTCTGAGCAGTTCTTC	CASRNDRGSEQFF
TRBV7-6	TRBJ2-2	NA	NA	TGTGCCAGCAGCCTAGAGGACAACACCGGGGAGCTGTTTTTT	CASSLEDNTGELFF
TRBV30	TRBJ1-2	NA	NA	TGTGCCTGGAGTACAGGAAACTATGGCTACACCTTC	CAWSTGNYGYTF
TRBV18	TRBJ1-6	NA	TRBD1	TGTGCCAGCTCACCCGACAGGGGGCCGAATTCACCCCTCCACTTT	CASSPDRGPNSPLHF
TRBV5-5	TRBJ2-5	few	TRBD1	TGTGCCAGCAGCTTAAGTCCGGCAGGGGGCTTGGAGACCCAGTACTTC	CASSLSPAGGLETQYF
TRBV10-3	TRBJ2-3	NA	NA	TGTGCCATCAGTGGTACCTTGGCGGATACGCAGTATTTT	CAISGTLADTQYF
TRBV5-1	TRBJ1-2	few	TRBD1	TGCGCCAGCAGCTTGAGGACAGGGGGGACCTATGGCTACACCTTC	CASSLRTGGTYGYTF
TRBV30	TRBJ2-7	NA	NA	TGTGCCTGGAGGGCAGCGGACCGCGAGCAGTACTTC	CAWRAADREQYF
TRBV2	TRBJ2-3	NA	TRBD2	TGTGCCAGCAGCATGACTAGCGGGGGGGGAAGAAGCACAGATACGCAGTATTTT	CASSMTSGGGRSTDTQYF